These T cell receptor beta chains were read from a single sample in a study of T cell responses to AZD1222 COVID-19 vaccine. Generated by immunoSEQ multiplex PCR, the TCRdb table keeps only in-frame clones and is missing some. This repertoire shows about 140,000 clones, 90% found once; its top ten account for approximately 6.3%. This specimen was peripheral blood, taken 28 days after the second AZD1222 dose. These receptors were obtained from an adult who received the AZD1222 COVID-19 vaccine. Each CDR3 is given with its conserved first and last residue. The order of the fields is V gene, D gene, J gene, clone size, CDR3 protein, CDR3 DNA. The D gene is left open where the match is weak. A clone size is listed for some rows: how often the clone was seen (once, few, many), or a class if it is expanded.

V: TRBV12-3/TRBV12-4; D: .; J: TRBJ1-2; size: .; CDR3: CASSFKDNYGYTF; DNA: TGTGCCAGCAGTTTCAAGGACAACTATGGCTACACCTTC
V: TRBV11-3; D: TRBD2; J: TRBJ2-1; size: .; CDR3: CASSLTSGGTNEQFF; DNA: TGTGCCAGCAGCTTGACTAGCGGGGGAACGAATGAGCAGTTCTTC
V: TRBV28; D: TRBD1; J: TRBJ1-2; size: .; CDR3: CASSDRGGDYGYTF; DNA: TGTGCCAGCAGTGACAGGGGAGGAGACTATGGCTACACCTTC
V: TRBV7-9; D: .; J: TRBJ1-3; size: .; CDR3: CASSVHSGNTIYF; DNA: TGTGCCAGCAGCGTCCACAGTGGAAACACCATATATTTT
V: TRBV7-2; D: .; J: TRBJ1-4; size: .; CDR3: CASSPMVAGRVADEKLFF; DNA: TGTGCCAGCAGCCCAATGGTGGCAGGGAGGGTAGCCGATGAAAAACTGTTTTTT
V: TRBV28; D: TRBD1; J: TRBJ1-3; size: .; CDR3: CASSHYRGYSGNTIYF; DNA: TGTGCCAGCAGCCACTACAGGGGCTACTCTGGAAACACCATATATTTT
V: TRBV18; D: .; J: TRBJ2-7; size: .; CDR3: CASGASYEQYF; DNA: TGTGCCAGCGGGGCGTCCTACGAGCAGTACTTC
V: TRBV24-1; D: TRBD2; J: TRBJ2-3; size: once; CDR3: CATSDRRGGEGTDTQYF; DNA: TGTGCCACCAGTGATCGCCGCGGGGGAGAGGGCACAGATACGCAGTATTTT
V: TRBV3-1/TRBV3-2; D: TRBD1; J: TRBJ1-2; size: .; CDR3: CASKQGDGYTF; DNA: TGTGCCAGCAAACAGGGGGATGGCTACACCTTC
V: TRBV7-9; D: TRBD1; J: TRBJ2-7; size: once; CDR3: CASSLEMGTGMYEQYF; DNA: TGTGCCAGCAGCTTAGAGATGGGGACAGGGATGTACGAGCAGTACTTC
V: TRBV3-1/TRBV3-2; D: .; J: TRBJ1-5; size: few; CDR3: CASSQSGGQPQHF; DNA: TGTGCCAGCAGCCAATCCGGGGGGCAGCCCCAGCATTTT
V: TRBV29-1; D: TRBD1; J: TRBJ1-2; size: .; CDR3: CSVEISGGGYTF; DNA: TGCAGCGTTGAGATATCAGGGGGCGGCTACACCTTC
V: TRBV3-1/TRBV3-2; D: TRBD2; J: TRBJ2-1; size: .; CDR3: CASSQFGTSGGVLDEQFF; DNA: TGTGCCAGCAGCCAATTCGGGACTAGCGGGGGGGTACTTGATGAGCAGTTCTTC
V: TRBV19; D: .; J: TRBJ2-3; size: .; CDR3: CASSLGRTQYF; DNA: TGTGCCAGTAGCCTGGGACGGACGCAGTATTTT
V: TRBV5-1; D: .; J: TRBJ1-3; size: .; CDR3: CASSPLGGGNTIYF; DNA: TGCGCCAGCAGCCCCCTTGGGGGTGGAAACACCATATATTTT
V: TRBV6-1; D: .; J: TRBJ2-3; size: .; CDR3: CASSERGGTDTQYF; DNA: TGTGCCAGCAGTGAACGAGGGGGTACAGATACGCAGTATTTT
V: TRBV21-1; D: .; J: TRBJ1-5; size: .; CDR3: CASRPNGFQDQPQHF; DNA: TGTGCCAGCAGGCCCAATGGATTCCAGGATCAGCCCCAGCATTTT
V: TRBV19; D: .; J: TRBJ2-2; size: .; CDR3: CASERRGGSGGELFF; DNA: TGTGCCAGCGAACGCCGGGGTGGGAGCGGCGGGGAGCTGTTTTTT
V: TRBV27; D: TRBD1; J: TRBJ1-6; size: once; CDR3: CASSVQGHNSPLHF; DNA: TGTGCCAGCAGTGTACAGGGGCATAATTCACCCCTCCACTTT
V: TRBV9; D: TRBD1; J: TRBJ2-7; size: .; CDR3: CASSTGTPGGEQYF; DNA: TGTGCCAGCAGCACAGGCACCCCAGGGGGTGAGCAGTACTTC
V: TRBV5-1; D: .; J: TRBJ1-2; size: .; CDR3: CASSSVTKPGNYGYTF; DNA: TGCGCCAGCAGCTCCGTAACAAAGCCGGGCAACTATGGCTACACCTTC
V: TRBV7-2; D: .; J: TRBJ2-5; size: .; CDR3: CASSLGFRTGQETQYF; DNA: TGTGCCAGCAGCTTAGGGTTCAGGACGGGCCAAGAGACCCAGTACTTC
V: TRBV29-1; D: TRBD1; J: TRBJ1-1; size: few; CDR3: CSVEDRTGGLREAFF; DNA: TGCAGCGTTGAAGATCGGACAGGGGGGTTGAGGGAAGCTTTCTTT
V: TRBV7-9; D: TRBD1; J: TRBJ1-6; size: .; CDR3: CASSPAGTGGNSPLHF; DNA: TGTGCCAGCAGCCCGGCCGGGACAGGGGGCAACTCACCCCTCCACTTT
V: TRBV6-5; D: .; J: TRBJ2-1; size: .; CDR3: CASLGRTNEQFF; DNA: TGTGCCAGCCTAGGACGCACCAATGAGCAGTTCTTC
V: TRBV6-2/TRBV6-3; D: TRBD1; J: TRBJ1-3; size: .; CDR3: CASSYLKDRLSGNTIYF; DNA: TGTGCCAGCAGTTACCTCAAGGACAGGCTCTCTGGAAACACCATATATTTT
V: TRBV7-2; D: .; J: TRBJ1-2; size: .; CDR3: CASSLAPPLRSTNYGYTF; DNA: TGTGCCAGCAGCTTAGCCCCTCCTCTCAGGAGCACTAACTATGGCTACACCTTC
V: TRBV19; D: .; J: TRBJ2-7; size: .; CDR3: CASSIDIGRGYEQYF; DNA: TGTGCCAGTAGTATCGATATCGGCAGGGGCTACGAGCAGTACTTC
V: TRBV28; D: TRBD2; J: TRBJ2-7; size: .; CDR3: CASTSGRTSGYEQYF; DNA: TGTGCCAGCACCTCTGGGAGGACTAGCGGTTACGAGCAGTACTTC
V: TRBV29-1; D: .; J: TRBJ1-2; size: .; CDR3: CSVDPPGYTF; DNA: TGCAGCGTTGACCCACCTGGCTACACCTTC
V: TRBV4-3; D: .; J: TRBJ1-2; size: .; CDR3: CASSQDRSRDYGYTF; DNA: TGCGCCAGCAGCCAAGATAGGTCGCGAGACTATGGCTACACCTTC
V: TRBV11-2; D: .; J: TRBJ1-2; size: .; CDR3: CASSLDRRAGYTF; DNA: TGTGCCAGCAGCTTAGATCGACGAGCTGGCTACACCTTC
V: TRBV12-3/TRBV12-4; D: .; J: TRBJ1-4; size: .; CDR3: CASTAGGEKLFF; DNA: TGTGCCAGCACCGCGGGTGGGGAAAAACTGTTTTTT
V: TRBV4-1; D: .; J: TRBJ1-2; size: few; CDR3: CASSQESLLVNYGYTF; DNA: TGCGCCAGCAGCCAAGAATCCCTCCTCGTTAACTATGGCTACACCTTC
V: TRBV30; D: TRBD1; J: TRBJ1-5; size: .; CDR3: CAWSAPPGRGKDQPQHF; DNA: TGTGCCTGGAGTGCTCCCCCTGGCAGGGGGAAGGATCAGCCCCAGCATTTT
V: TRBV2; D: TRBD1; J: TRBJ1-6; size: .; CDR3: CASMGQGVSYNSPLHF; DNA: TGTGCCAGCATGGGACAGGGGGTCTCCTATAATTCACCCCTCCACTTT
V: TRBV11-2; D: .; J: TRBJ2-3; size: .; CDR3: CASSLDLTDTQYF; DNA: TGTGCCAGCAGCTTAGACCTCACAGATACGCAGTATTTT
V: TRBV5-1; D: TRBD1; J: TRBJ1-2; size: .; CDR3: CASSGGQGVNYGYTF; DNA: TGCGCCAGCAGCGGGGGACAGGGGGTTAACTATGGCTACACCTTC
V: TRBV4-2; D: TRBD2; J: TRBJ2-3; size: .; CDR3: CASSLTTSGGPYTQYF; DNA: TGTGCCAGCAGCCTAACGACCAGCGGGGGGCCGTATACGCAGTATTTT
V: TRBV10-3; D: .; J: TRBJ1-4; size: .; CDR3: CAISVGGANEKLFF; DNA: TGTGCCATCAGTGTGGGGGGCGCGAATGAAAAACTGTTTTTT
V: TRBV28; D: .; J: TRBJ1-4; size: .; CDR3: CASSSRGITNEKLFF; DNA: TGTGCCAGCAGCAGCCGTGGGATAACAAATGAAAAACTGTTTTTT
V: TRBV10-1; D: .; J: TRBJ1-4; size: .; CDR3: CASSRDGSTNEKLFF; DNA: TGCGCCAGCAGTCGGGACGGCTCAACTAATGAAAAACTGTTTTTT
V: TRBV7-2; D: .; J: TRBJ1-2; size: .; CDR3: CASSLQSANYGYTF; DNA: TGTGCCAGCAGCTTACAATCAGCTAACTATGGCTACACCTTC
V: TRBV7-2; D: .; J: TRBJ2-1; size: .; CDR3: CASSSPSGRNEQFF; DNA: TGTGCCAGCAGCTCGCCCTCAGGGCGCAATGAGCAGTTCTTC
V: TRBV6-2/TRBV6-3; D: .; J: TRBJ2-1; size: .; CDR3: CASSSGASPEQFF; DNA: TGTGCCAGCAGTTCCGGGGCTAGTCCCGAGCAGTTCTTC
V: TRBV5-5; D: TRBD2; J: TRBJ2-7; size: .; CDR3: CASSLVFGLGYEQYF; DNA: TGTGCCAGCAGCTTGGTATTCGGACTAGGCTACGAGCAGTACTTC
V: TRBV4-1; D: TRBD1; J: TRBJ2-3; size: .; CDR3: CASSQDPGGTQYF; DNA: TGCGCCAGCAGCCAAGATCCAGGGGGCACGCAGTATTTT
V: TRBV7-3; D: .; J: TRBJ1-5; size: .; CDR3: CASSSGTEYSNQPQHF; DNA: TGTGCCAGCAGCTCCGGGACCGAATATAGCAATCAGCCCCAGCATTTT